Listed below are T cell receptor beta chains from one sample, sequenced in a study of blood T cell repertoires in COVID-19. Profiled with immunoSEQ multiplex PCR; TCRdb holds only in-frame clones, not every one. The data hold about 150,000 clones, with about 85% observed a single time. The sequenced material came from peripheral blood. The receptors here all came from a man aged 55 to 69 with COVID-19, enrolled during active disease. Each CDR3 is given with its conserved first and last residue. D genes are given only for firm matches. Rows give clone size only sometimes, using once, few, many, or a class for an expanded clone.

V gene	J gene	D gene	clone size	CDR3 DNA	CDR3 protein
TRBV5-4	TRBJ2-1	TRBD2	-	TGTGCCAGCAGCTTTACCGGGACTAGCGGGAGGGGGAAGTTCTTC	CASSFTGTSGRGKFF
TRBV5-1	TRBJ2-5	-	-	TGCGCCAGCAGCTTGGGACAGGCCGGAGAGACCCAGTACTTC	CASSLGQAGETQYF
TRBV6-6	TRBJ1-4	TRBD1	-	TGTGCCAGCAGAGGGACAGGGGTGTCTGCTAATGAAAAACTGTTTTTT	CASRGTGVSANEKLFF
TRBV5-1	TRBJ2-3	-	-	TGCGCCAGCAGCTTTGGGGGGTCTAGCACAGATACGCAGTATTTT	CASSFGGSSTDTQYF
TRBV5-4	TRBJ2-7	-	-	TGTGCCAGCAGCTTGGTTAGCGCGGGTTATTCCTACGAGCAGTACTTC	CASSLVSAGYSYEQYF
TRBV6-1	TRBJ1-2	-	-	TGTGCCAGCAGTGAACAGGGGAGGGACTATGGCTACACCTTC	CASSEQGRDYGYTF
TRBV10-1	TRBJ1-1	-	few	TGCGCCAGCAGTGAGTGGCATTGCTGGAACACTGAAGCTTTCTTT	CASSEWHCWNTEAFF
TRBV7-3	TRBJ2-1	-	-	TGTGCCAGCAGCTTTAGGGCGGAGGATGAGCAGTTCTTC	CASSFRAEDEQFF
TRBV28	TRBJ2-6	-	-	TGTGCCAGCAGTAAAAGGGGGTCGGCGGCCAACGTCCTGACTTTC	CASSKRGSAANVLTF
TRBV6-5	TRBJ2-3	TRBD2	-	TGTGCCAGCAGTTACTCGGGAGGACTAGCGATAGATACGCAGTATTTT	CASSYSGGLAIDTQYF
TRBV7-2	TRBJ2-5	TRBD1	-	TGTGCCAGCAGCTTAGGCCCGGACAGGGCGGAGACCCAGTACTTC	CASSLGPDRAETQYF
TRBV6-5	TRBJ2-2	-	-	TGTGCCAGCAGTAAATACAGGGAAACCGCGGAGCTGTTTTTT	CASSKYRETAELFF
TRBV7-3	TRBJ2-5	TRBD2	once	TGTGCCAGCAGCTTAAGGACAAAGCGGGGGTCCGCTGAGACCCAGTACTTC	CASSLRTKRGSAETQYF
TRBV4-2	TRBJ2-3	-	-	TGTGCCAGCAGCCAAGACTTAGGGGTCCCCACAGATACGCAGTATTTT	CASSQDLGVPTDTQYF
TRBV7-9	TRBJ1-2	-	once	TGTGCCAGCAGCCCCCGGGGACACGCTAACTATGGCTACACCTTC	CASSPRGHANYGYTF
TRBV30	TRBJ1-4	TRBD1	-	TGTGCCTGGAGTGTACGGACAGGGGAGAGAAAAACTGTTTTT	CAWSVRTGERKTVF
TRBV12-5	TRBJ1-2	-	-	TGTGCTAGTGGTCCCAATACAGGGTTCCTCTCCTTC	CASGPNTGFLSF
TRBV25-1	TRBJ2-3	-	-	TGTGCCAGCAGTCCCCAGGGGCGCACAGATACGCAGTATTTT	CASSPQGRTDTQYF
TRBV29-1	TRBJ1-2	-	once	TGCAGCGTTGAACCCGCGATGAGTTCGAACTATGGCTACACCTTC	CSVEPAMSSNYGYTF
TRBV18	TRBJ2-6	-	few	TGTGCCAGCTCACCACCGAGCTCTGGGGCCAACGTCCTGACTTTC	CASSPPSSGANVLTF
TRBV25-1	TRBJ1-4	-	-	TGTGCCAGCTCGTCCTACAGGGTAGGGGATGAAAAACTGTTTTTT	CASSSYRVGDEKLFF
TRBV29-1	TRBJ1-1	TRBD1	few	TGCAGCGCCGGACAGGGTTTGAACACTGAAGCTTTCTTT	CSAGQGLNTEAFF
TRBV6-5	TRBJ2-7	-	-	TGTGCCAGCAGCTTATACTACGAGCAGTACTTC	CASSLYYEQYF
TRBV24-1	TRBJ1-5	-	-	TGTGCCACCAGTGAACGACAAAATTATAGCAATCAGCCCCAGCATTTT	CATSERQNYSNQPQHF
TRBV19	TRBJ1-2	-	-	TGTGCCAGTAGTATAGGTCCGGGGTACTATGGCTACACCTTC	CASSIGPGYYGYTF
TRBV12-3/TRBV12-4	TRBJ1-1	-	-	TGTGCCAGCAGTTTACGGGTTGAAGCTTTCTTT	CASSLRVEAFF
TRBV28	TRBJ2-2	-	few	TGTGCCAGCAGTTTGCCCAAAGGTGGGGGGAGAACCGGGGAGCTGTTTTTT	CASSLPKGGGRTGELFF
TRBV29-1	TRBJ2-1	TRBD1	-	TGCAGCGTTGATGGGACAGCAGGGAATGAGCAGTTCTTC	CSVDGTAGNEQFF
TRBV6-4	TRBJ2-6	-	-	TGTGCCAGCAGTGGAGCGGGACACAACTCTGGGGCCAACGTCCTGACTTTC	CASSGAGHNSGANVLTF
TRBV19	TRBJ1-3	TRBD1	-	TGTGCCAGTAGCCGGACAGGGCCCTCTGGAAACACCATATATTTT	CASSRTGPSGNTIYF
TRBV6-6	TRBJ1-5	-	-	TGTGCCAGCAGTTACCATACAGGGTCACAGCCCCAGCATTTT	CASSYHTGSQPQHF
TRBV10-3	TRBJ2-7	-	-	TGTGCCATCAGTGAGTCAAGCGGCCCCTACGAGCAGTACTTC	CAISESSGPYEQYF
TRBV6-2/TRBV6-3	TRBJ2-5	-	-	TGTGCCAGCAGTTACGGTGGCGGGGCCGAAGAGACCCAGTACTTC	CASSYGGGAEETQYF
TRBV15	TRBJ2-6	-	-	TGTGCCACCAGCAGGCCCTCAGGGGGGCCATCCTCTGGGGCCAACGTCCTGACTTTC	CATSRPSGGPSSGANVLTF
TRBV7-2	TRBJ1-1	-	-	TGTGCCAGCAGCGCGGGAGTTACCACTGAAGCTTTCTTT	CASSAGVTTEAFF
TRBV9	TRBJ1-4	-	few	TGTGCCAGCAGCGTAGCTCCGGTGGATGAAAAACTGTTTTTT	CASSVAPVDEKLFF
TRBV7-2	TRBJ2-7	TRBD1	-	TGTGCCAGCAGCCCTCGGGACAGGGGGGTAGAGCAGTACTTC	CASSPRDRGVEQYF
TRBV4-2	TRBJ2-3	TRBD1	-	TGTGCCAGCAGCCAAGAGAAGGTCGGGACAGGGCCTAGCACAGATACGCAGTATTTT	CASSQEKVGTGPSTDTQYF
TRBV6-5	TRBJ2-5	-	few	TGTGCCAGCAGTTACGGGGGCGAGACCCAGTACTTC	CASSYGGETQYF
TRBV19	TRBJ1-1	TRBD1	few	TGTGCCAGCAACGACAGGGGGAGGAACACTGAAGCTTTCTTT	CASNDRGRNTEAFF
TRBV6-5	TRBJ1-6	-	-	TGTGCCAGCACTACGGACAGAGCAAATTCACCCCTCCACTTT	CASTTDRANSPLHF
TRBV19	TRBJ2-1	TRBD2	once	TGTGCCAGTAGTAAGCGGACTAGCGGGAGGGCCGACGGTGAGCAGTTCTTC	CASSKRTSGRADGEQFF
TRBV29-1	TRBJ1-2	-	few	TGCAGCGTTTCAGGAGGCCCTAACTATGGCTACACCTTC	CSVSGGPNYGYTF
TRBV5-1	TRBJ1-4	-	-	TGCGCCAGCAGCTTGGTCCCCGCGGGGAGAGATAATGAAAAACTGTTTTTT	CASSLVPAGRDNEKLFF
TRBV11-1	TRBJ1-1	-	-	TGTGCCAGCCGCCTCGACAGTTTCAACACTGAAGCTTTCTTT	CASRLDSFNTEAFF
TRBV14	TRBJ1-1	-	few	TGTGCCAGCAGCCATATCGGTTTGAACACTGAAGCTTTCTTT	CASSHIGLNTEAFF
TRBV2	TRBJ2-1	TRBD1	-	TGTGCCAGCATGCTTAGCCGGGACAGGGGGCCCTACAATGAGCAGTTCTTC	CASMLSRDRGPYNEQFF
TRBV6-2/TRBV6-3	TRBJ1-4	-	-	TGTGCCAGCAGTCCGCACCAGGGTAGTGAAAAACTGTTTTTT	CASSPHQGSEKLFF
TRBV19	TRBJ1-2	-	once	TGTGCCACTAAGGCAGGGGAAGGAGGTTATGGCTACACCTTC	CATKAGEGGYGYTF
TRBV13	TRBJ1-3	-	-	TGTGCCAGCAGCCGAGACAGGTCTGGAAACACCATATATTTT	CASSRDRSGNTIYF